A single sample gave rise to the 27 T cell receptor beta chains below, sequenced in a study of shared clonotypes between healthy human individuals. Repertoires were generated with immunoSEQ multiplex PCR, while TCRdb's copy carries only in-frame clones and drops some. The sample has fewer than 2.5 million clones, roughly 93% seen once. Material: naive CD4+ T cells from PBMCs. The subset is: CD45RA+ positively selected. The receptor source for this set is a young man in good health. Some clones in this sample may be carry-over from other donors' samples.

The chain combines TRBV14 with TRBJ2-1, with D hard to call. V dropped 4 bases and J dropped 0 bases, with 22 bases sitting between them. The CDR3 is 19 residues long. CDR1 and CDR2 from the germline V gene are SGHDN and FVKESK. The CDR3 coding sequence is TGTGCCAGCAGCCGCCGGAGACAACCTATGATTAGCTCCTACAATGAGCAGTTCTTC. Translating gives CASSRRRQPMISSYNEQFF.

The chain recombines TRBV18 with TRBJ1-2; TRBD1 matches at 8 bases. J gave up 7 bases and V 3 bases, and 7 bases lay outside the gene matches. This CDR3 spans 14 amino acids. Looked up from germline, CDR1 is KGHSH and CDR2 is LQKENI. CDR3 loop: CASSPSTGECGYTF. CDR3 DNA sequence: TGTGCCAGCTCACCCTCGACAGGGGAGTGTGGCTACACCTTC.

The genes are TRBV6-5 and TRBJ2-4, with D uncertain. The length of the CDR3 is 13 residues. Trimming removed 6 bases from V and 0 bases from J, with 6 bases in between. Germline CDR1 MNHEY, CDR2 SVGAGI. CDR3: CASSLRAKNIQYF. Written as DNA, the CDR3 is TGTGCCAGCAGCCTGCGAGCCAAAAACATTCAGTACTTC.

This chain links TRBV27 with TRBJ2-3, with 14 positions matching TRBD2. V was clipped by 8 bases and J by 4 bases; unmatched bases: 5. CDR1 and CDR2 from the germline V gene are MNHEY and SMNVEV (reference sequence). This CDR3 is 15 amino acids long. The CDR3 loop is CASGRLAGGADTQYF. CDR3 sequence (DNA): TGTGCCAGCGGCAGACTAGCGGGAGGGGCAGATACGCAGTATTTT.

The V and J genes are TRBV7-8 and TRBJ2-1, with D maybe TRBD1 (5 bases). This CDR3 contains 16 residues. Trimming took 5 bases from V and 6 from J, leaving 20 bases between them. Germline V gene sequence: CDR1 SGHVS, CDR2 FQNEAQ. The CDR3 bases are TGTGCCAGCAGCCCACAACGACAGCACGACCGCAATGAGCAGTTCTTC. Its translation: CASSPQRQHDRNEQFF.

V and J are TRBV11-2 and TRBJ2-7, with D maybe TRBD1 (6 bases). CDR1 is SGHAT and CDR2 is FQNNGV in the germline V gene. This CDR3 contains 15 residues. Trimming left V 5 bases short and J 2 bases short, with 16 bases between. Here the CDR3 reads CASSKGTTGPYEQYF. The DNA for the CDR3 is TGTGCCAGCAGCAAGGGGACCACAGGGCCCTACGAGCAGTACTTC.

J is TRBJ2-1 and V is TRBV28, with TRBD2 as a possible D gene (6 bases). The germline CDR1 and CDR2 sequences are MDHEN and SYDVKM. This CDR3 spans 12 amino acids. V was shortened by 5 bases and J by 10 bases, with 12 bases between the two germline ends. CDR3: CASSPREREQFF. The CDR3 DNA reads as TGTGCCAGCAGTCCGCGGGAACGGGAGCAGTTCTTC.

The V gene is TRBV28, the J gene TRBJ2-1, with D tentatively TRBD1 (5 bases). The CDR3 has 13 residues. CDR1 and CDR2 from the germline V gene are MDHEN and SYDVKM. Trimming took 7 bases from V and 7 from J, leaving 14 bases between them. The CDR3 protein is CASTIPGKNEQFF. The DNA for the CDR3 is TGTGCCAGCACAATTCCAGGGAAGAATGAGCAGTTCTTC. Drawing the rest from reference TRBV28 and TRBJ2-1, the complete variable domain is DVKVTQSSRYLVKRTGEKVFLECVQDMDHENMFWYRQDPGLGLRLIYFSYDVKMKEKGDIPEGYSVSREKKERFSLILESASTNQTSMYLCASTIPGKNEQFFGPGTRLTVL.

The chain carries TRBV10-2 and TRBJ2-3; D call uncertain. Germline CDR1 reads WSHSY; CDR2 reads SAAADI. The CDR3 runs 12 residues. V dropped 2 bases and J dropped 6 bases, with 6 bases sitting between them. The DNA of the CDR3 is TGCGCCAGCAGTGAGGGACGGGATACGCAGTATTTT. It translates to CASSEGRDTQYF.

J is TRBJ2-1 and V is TRBV27, with 12 bases identical to TRBD2. Trimming removed 5 bases from V and 3 bases from J; junction bases left unmatched: 8. CDR1 and CDR2 (germline): MNHEY, SMNVEV (reference sequence). The CDR3 is 17 amino acids. The CDR3 reads CASSGSSGRGLYNEQFF. The CDR3 DNA follows: TGTGCCAGCAGTGGGTCTAGCGGGAGGGGTCTCTACAATGAGCAGTTCTTC.

The V and J genes are TRBV6-1 and TRBJ2-7, with D perhaps TRBD1 (5 bases). This CDR3 is built from 17 residues. Trimming left V 2 bases short and J 3 bases short, with 20 bases between. In germline, CDR1 is MNHNS, CDR2 SASEGT. In DNA form, the CDR3 reads TGTGCCAGCAGTGAATCCCGCGGACCGACAGCCAGCTACGAGCAGTACTTC. It codes for CASSESRGPTASYEQYF.

This rearrangement joins TRBV25-1 to TRBJ2-1, with a weak D call TRBD2 (6 bases). Germline CDR1 reads MGHDK; CDR2 reads SYGVNS. V gave up 3 bases and J gave up 0 bases, with 18 bases separating them. This CDR3 contains 18 residues. CDR3 region: CASSDPRGAGGSYNEQFF. In nucleotides, the CDR3 is TGTGCCAGCAGTGACCCACGCGGGGCCGGGGGCTCCTACAATGAGCAGTTCTTC. Using reference TRBV25-1 and TRBJ2-1 for the parts outside the CDR3, the full variable domain is EADIYQTPRYLVIGTGKKITLECSQTMGHDKMYWYQQDPGMELHLIHYSYGVNSTEKGDLSSESTVSRIRTEHFPLTLESARPSHTSQYLCASSDPRGAGGSYNEQFFGPGTRLTVL.

V usage is TRBV5-4 and J usage is TRBJ1-1; D remains ambiguous. V was shortened by 2 bases and J by 1 base, with 9 bases between the two germline ends. Germline V gene sequence: CDR1 SGHNT, CDR2 YYREEE (reference sequence). This CDR3 comprises 14 residues. The DNA of the CDR3 is TGTGCCAGCAGCTTTAGGCAGGAGAACACTGAAGCTTTCTTT. Its translation: CASSFRQENTEAFF.

This clone was picked up one time. The chain is built from TRBV11-2 and TRBJ1-3; D gene ambiguous. The V end was cut by 4 bases, the J end by 0 bases, with 10 bases between. CDR3 length: 15 amino acids. Germline-derived CDR1 and CDR2 are SGHAT and FQNNGV. CDR3 bases: TGTGCCAGCAGCTATCCTACCCTCTCTGGAAACACCATATATTTT. Its translation is CASSYPTLSGNTIYF.

The chain is built from TRBV30 and TRBJ1-5; 9 nucleotides match TRBD1. The CDR3 consists of 15 residues. The V segment lost 2 bases and the J segment 1 base; nucleotides outside the gene matches: 3. Germline V gene sequence: CDR1 GTSNPN, CDR2 SVGIG (reference sequence). CDR3 in DNA: TGTGCCTGGAGTTCAGGACAGGGGAGCAATCAGCCCCAGCATTTT. Translation gives CAWSSGQGSNQPQHF.

This chain joins TRBV11-2 and TRBJ2-3, with TRBD2 matching over 10 bases. The germline CDR1 and CDR2 sequences are SGHAT and FQNNGV. The V segment lost 3 bases and the J segment 1 base; nucleotides outside the gene matches: 1. This CDR3 contains 15 residues. The CDR3 sequence: CASSFLAGGTDTQYF. The CDR3 DNA follows: TGTGCCAGCAGCTTCCTAGCGGGAGGCACAGATACGCAGTATTTT.

The genes are TRBV6-1 and TRBJ1-1; D is possibly TRBD1 (6 bases). The CDR3 runs 16 residues. V was clipped by 6 bases and J by 5 bases, with 22 bases between them. CDR1 and CDR2 from the germline V gene are MNHNS and SASEGT. For the CDR3, the DNA is TGTGCCAGCAGGGAAACGCGGGGGGCGCTTAAAACTGAAGCTTTCTTT. Protein product: CASRETRGALKTEAFF.

The chain has TRBV6-5 and TRBJ1-2; the D gene is possibly TRBD1 (6 bases). The CDR3 is made up of 15 amino acids. CDR1 MNHEY and CDR2 SVGAGI come from the germline V gene. V lost 6 bases to trimming and J lost 7 bases, with 21 bases between them. The CDR3 region is CASSLHRRGFSGYTF. Written as DNA, the CDR3 is TGTGCCAGCAGCCTTCATCGCAGGGGTTTTAGTGGCTACACCTTC.

This clone was found a few times. The rearrangement joins TRBV30 to TRBJ1-5; D not resolved. This CDR3 is 13 amino acids long. Trimming shortened V by 0 bases and J by 9 bases, and 12 bases separated the two germline ends. CDR1 and CDR2 from the germline V gene are GTSNPN and SVGIG (reference sequence). As DNA, the CDR3 is TGTGCCTGGAGTGTCGGAAAAGGGAGGCCCCAGCATTTT. Its translation: CAWSVGKGRPQHF.

The rearrangement links TRBV5-1 to TRBJ2-5, with D tentatively TRBD1 or TRBD2 (6 bases each). The V and J ends lost 7 bases and 2 bases respectively, with 18 bases between them. This CDR3 contains 15 residues. Per the germline V gene, CDR1 is SGHRS and CDR2 is YFSETQ. CDR3 bases: TGCGCCAGCGTCCCCGGGGGCTCAGTTCAAGAGACCCAGTACTTC. It specifies CASVPGGSVQETQYF.

CDR3 in amino acids: CAWQPGQTNEKLFF. CDR3 sequence (DNA): TGTGCCTGGCAACCGGGACAGACTAATGAAAAACTGTTTTTT. This chain uses TRBV30 with TRBJ1-4; 7 bases line up with TRBD1. V shed 5 bases, J shed 2 bases, and the junction held 5 bases outside the gene matches. The CDR3 spans 14 residues. CDR1 is GTSNPN, CDR2 SVGIG, per germline (reference sequence).

This clone was seen a few times. The chain employs TRBV2 and TRBJ1-1, with D possibly matching TRBD1 (6 bases). CDR3 length: 14 residues. Trimming shortened V by 6 bases and J by 0 bases, and 11 bases separated the two germline ends. Per germline, CDR1 SNHLY and CDR2 FYNNEI. The CDR3 DNA is TGTGCCAGCAGCATCAACAGGGTGAACACTGAAGCTTTCTTT. Translated, it gives CASSINRVNTEAFF.

This clone was picked up one time. The rearrangement joins TRBV5-1 to TRBJ2-3, with a weak D call TRBD1 (6 bases). V was trimmed by 2 bases and J by 4 bases, leaving 11 bases between them. This CDR3 has 14 amino acids. Germline assignment: CDR1 SGHRS and CDR2 YFSETQ. The CDR3 here is CASSFNRAADTQYF. The CDR3 DNA follows: TGCGCCAGCAGCTTTAACAGGGCCGCAGATACGCAGTATTTT. Full variable domain (rest looked up from reference TRBV5-1 and TRBJ2-3): KAGVTQTPRYLIKTRGQQVTLSCSPISGHRSVSWYQQTPGQGLQFLFEYFSETQRNKGNFPGRFSGRQFSNSRSEMNVSTLELGDSALYLCASSFNRAADTQYFGPGTRLTVL.

The chain links TRBV30 to TRBJ1-5; 10 positions match TRBD1. The length of the CDR3 is 15 residues. Germline CDR1 GTSNPN, CDR2 SVGIG (reference sequence). J gave up 0 bases and V 7 bases, and 6 bases lay outside the gene matches. This CDR3 is CAFGQGVDSNQPQHF. The CDR3 DNA follows: TGTGCCTTCGGACAGGGGGTGGATAGCAATCAGCCCCAGCATTTT.

The CDR3 region is CASSLSGRWGENTGELFF. CDR3 nucleotides: TGTGCCAGCAGTTTGTCTGGGAGGTGGGGGGAAAACACCGGGGAGCTGTTTTTT. The chain couples TRBV28 to TRBJ2-2, with D perhaps matching TRBD2 (6 bases). The CDR3 is 18 amino acids. V lost 3 bases and J lost 2, with 19 bases in between. In germline, CDR1 is MDHEN, CDR2 SYDVKM.

V and J are TRBV25-1 and TRBJ2-1, with 11 bases fitting TRBD1. This CDR3 comprises 14 residues. With 4 bases clipped from V and 7 bases from J, the junction kept 3 bases outside the gene matches. From germline, CDR1 is MGHDK and CDR2 SYGVNS. CDR3 DNA: TGTGCCAGCAGTGGGACAGGGGGCATTAATGAGCAGTTCTTC. The encoded protein is CASSGTGGINEQFF. Full variable domain (missing parts from reference TRBV25-1 and TRBJ2-1): EADIYQTPRYLVIGTGKKITLECSQTMGHDKMYWYQQDPGMELHLIHYSYGVNSTEKGDLSSESTVSRIRTEHFPLTLESARPSHTSQYLCASSGTGGINEQFFGPGTRLTVL.

The J gene is TRBJ1-2, the V gene TRBV15; D remains unclear. The ends were cut back, 0 bases at V and 8 bases at J, with 25 bases in the middle. This CDR3 contains 18 residues. The germline V gene encodes CDR1 LNHNV and CDR2 YYDKDF (reference sequence). CDR3 protein: CATSREVLFNHSARGYTF. CDR3 bases: TGTGCCACCAGCAGAGAGGTCTTATTTAACCACAGTGCCCGCGGCTACACCTTC.